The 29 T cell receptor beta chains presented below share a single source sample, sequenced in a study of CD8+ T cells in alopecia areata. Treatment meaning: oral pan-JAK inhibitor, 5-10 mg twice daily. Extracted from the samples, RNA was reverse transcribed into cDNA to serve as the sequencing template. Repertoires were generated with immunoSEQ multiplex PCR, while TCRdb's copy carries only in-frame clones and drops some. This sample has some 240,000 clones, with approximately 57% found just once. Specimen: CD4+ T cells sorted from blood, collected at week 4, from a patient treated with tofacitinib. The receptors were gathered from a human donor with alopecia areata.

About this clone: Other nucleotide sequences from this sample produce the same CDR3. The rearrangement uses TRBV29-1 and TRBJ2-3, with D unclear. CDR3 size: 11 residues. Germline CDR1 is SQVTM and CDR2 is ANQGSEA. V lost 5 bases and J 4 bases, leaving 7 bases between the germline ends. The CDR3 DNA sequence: TGCAGCGTTCCACGGGCAGATACGCAGTATTTT. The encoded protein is CSVPRADTQYF.

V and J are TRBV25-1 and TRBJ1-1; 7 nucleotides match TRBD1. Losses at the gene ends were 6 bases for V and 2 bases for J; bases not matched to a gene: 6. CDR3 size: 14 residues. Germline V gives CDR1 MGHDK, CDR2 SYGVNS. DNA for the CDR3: TGTGCCAGCAGACAGACAGGGACTAACACTGAAGCTTTCTTT. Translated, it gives CASRQTGTNTEAFF.

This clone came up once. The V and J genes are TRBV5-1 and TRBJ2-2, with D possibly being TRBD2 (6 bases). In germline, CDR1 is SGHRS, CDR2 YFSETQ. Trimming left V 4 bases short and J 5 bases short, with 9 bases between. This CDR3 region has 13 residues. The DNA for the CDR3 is TGCGCCAGCAGCACCCGGGGGACCGGGGAGCTGTTTTTT. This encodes CASSTRGTGELFF.

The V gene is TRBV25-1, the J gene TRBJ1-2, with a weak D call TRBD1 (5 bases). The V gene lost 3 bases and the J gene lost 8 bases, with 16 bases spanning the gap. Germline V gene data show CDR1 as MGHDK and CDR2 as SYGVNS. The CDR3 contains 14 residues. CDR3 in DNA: TGTGCCAGCAGTGATACAGGCCGGACTGGAGGCTACACCTTC. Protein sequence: CASSDTGRTGGYTF.

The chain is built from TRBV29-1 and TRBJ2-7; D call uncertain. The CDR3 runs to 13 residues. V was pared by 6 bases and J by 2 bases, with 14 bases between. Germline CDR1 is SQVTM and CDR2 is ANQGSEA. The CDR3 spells CSVGFVEAYEQYF. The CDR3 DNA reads TGCAGCGTGGGTTTTGTTGAAGCCTACGAGCAGTACTTC.

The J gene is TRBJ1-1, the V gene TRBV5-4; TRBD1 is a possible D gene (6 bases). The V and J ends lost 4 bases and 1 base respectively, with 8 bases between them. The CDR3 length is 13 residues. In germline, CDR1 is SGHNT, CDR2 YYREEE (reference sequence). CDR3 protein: CASSTGQNTEAFF. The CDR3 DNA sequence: TGTGCCAGCAGCACGGGACAGAACACTGAAGCTTTCTTT. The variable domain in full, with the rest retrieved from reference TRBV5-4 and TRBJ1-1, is ETGVTQSPTHLIKTRGQQVTLRCSSQSGHNTVSWYQQALGQGPQFIFQYYREEENGRGNFPPRFSGLQFPNYSSELNVNALELDDSALYLCASSTGQNTEAFFGQGTRLTVV.

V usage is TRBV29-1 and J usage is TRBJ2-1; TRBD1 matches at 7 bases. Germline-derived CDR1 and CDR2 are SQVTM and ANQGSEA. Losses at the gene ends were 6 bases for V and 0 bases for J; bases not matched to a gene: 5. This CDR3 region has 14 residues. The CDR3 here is CSVRDSFSYNEQFF. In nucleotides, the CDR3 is TGCAGCGTGAGGGACAGCTTCTCCTACAATGAGCAGTTCTTC.

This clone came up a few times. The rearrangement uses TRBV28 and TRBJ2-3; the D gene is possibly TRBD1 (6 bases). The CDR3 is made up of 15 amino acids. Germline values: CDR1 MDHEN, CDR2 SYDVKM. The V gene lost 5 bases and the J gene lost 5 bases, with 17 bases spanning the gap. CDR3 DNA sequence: TGTGCCAGCAGTCCTCCGACAGGAAGGAAAGATACGCAGTATTTT. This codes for CASSPPTGRKDTQYF. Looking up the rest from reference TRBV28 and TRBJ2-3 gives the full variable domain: DVKVTQSSRYLVKRTGEKVFLECVQDMDHENMFWYRQDPGLGLRLIYFSYDVKMKEKGDIPEGYSVSREKKERFSLILESASTNQTSMYLCASSPPTGRKDTQYFGPGTRLTVL.

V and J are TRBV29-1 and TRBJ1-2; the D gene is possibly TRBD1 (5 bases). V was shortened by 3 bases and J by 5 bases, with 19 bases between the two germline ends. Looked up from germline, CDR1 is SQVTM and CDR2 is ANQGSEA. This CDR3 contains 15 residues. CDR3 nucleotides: TGCAGCGTTGACGAAGGGACGGAAGCTTCTTATGGCTACACCTTC. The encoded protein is CSVDEGTEASYGYTF.

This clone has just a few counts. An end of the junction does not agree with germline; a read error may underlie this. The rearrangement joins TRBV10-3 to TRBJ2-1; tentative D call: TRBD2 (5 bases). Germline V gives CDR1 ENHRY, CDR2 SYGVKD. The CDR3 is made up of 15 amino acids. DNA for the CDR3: TGTGCCATCAGTGAGTCGAATGCAGTCCATCCTAGCCCCCTCTTC. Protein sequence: CAISESNAVHPSPLF.

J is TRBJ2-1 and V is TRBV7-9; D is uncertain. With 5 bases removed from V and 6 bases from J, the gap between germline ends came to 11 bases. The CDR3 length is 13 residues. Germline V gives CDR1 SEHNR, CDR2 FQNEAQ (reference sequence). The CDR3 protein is CASSVIHPNEQFF. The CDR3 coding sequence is TGTGCCAGCAGCGTGATTCACCCCAATGAGCAGTTCTTC.

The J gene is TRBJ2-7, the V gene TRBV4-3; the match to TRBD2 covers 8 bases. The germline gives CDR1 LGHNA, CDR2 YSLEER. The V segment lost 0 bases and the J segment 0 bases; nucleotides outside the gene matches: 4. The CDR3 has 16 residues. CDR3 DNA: TGCGCCAGCAGCCAAGATCTGGGACTAGACTCCTACGAGCAGTACTTC. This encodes CASSQDLGLDSYEQYF.

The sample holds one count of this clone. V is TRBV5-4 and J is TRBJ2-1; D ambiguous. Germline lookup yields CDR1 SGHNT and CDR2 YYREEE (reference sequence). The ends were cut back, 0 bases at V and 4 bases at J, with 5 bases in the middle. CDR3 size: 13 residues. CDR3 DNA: TGTGCCAGCAGCTTGGCCCAATACAATGAGCAGTTCTTC. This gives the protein CASSLAQYNEQFF.

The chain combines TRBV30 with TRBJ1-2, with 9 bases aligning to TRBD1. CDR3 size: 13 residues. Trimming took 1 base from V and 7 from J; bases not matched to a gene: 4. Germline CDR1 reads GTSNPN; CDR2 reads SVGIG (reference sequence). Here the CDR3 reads CAWSAGTGFGYTF. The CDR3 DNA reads TGTGCCTGGAGTGCCGGGACAGGGTTTGGCTACACCTTC.

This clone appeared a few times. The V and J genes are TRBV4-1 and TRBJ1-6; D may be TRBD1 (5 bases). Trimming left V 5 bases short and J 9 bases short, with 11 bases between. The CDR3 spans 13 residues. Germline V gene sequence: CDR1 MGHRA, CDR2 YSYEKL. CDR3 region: CASSGMGVSPLHF. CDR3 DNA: TGCGCCAGCAGCGGAATGGGGGTTTCACCCCTCCACTTT.

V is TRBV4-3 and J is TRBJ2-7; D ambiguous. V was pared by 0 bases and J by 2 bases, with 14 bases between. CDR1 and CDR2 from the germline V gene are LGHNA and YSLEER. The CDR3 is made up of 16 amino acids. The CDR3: CASSQDGQAGTYEQYF. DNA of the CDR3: TGCGCCAGCAGCCAAGATGGGCAGGCTGGAACCTACGAGCAGTACTTC.

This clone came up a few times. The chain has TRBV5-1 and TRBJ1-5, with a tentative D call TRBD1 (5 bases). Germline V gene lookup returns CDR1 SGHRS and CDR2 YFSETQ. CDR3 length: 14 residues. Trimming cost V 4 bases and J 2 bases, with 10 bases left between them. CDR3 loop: CASSPRGGNQPQHF. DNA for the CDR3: TGCGCCAGCAGCCCCCGGGGGGGCAATCAGCCCCAGCATTTT.

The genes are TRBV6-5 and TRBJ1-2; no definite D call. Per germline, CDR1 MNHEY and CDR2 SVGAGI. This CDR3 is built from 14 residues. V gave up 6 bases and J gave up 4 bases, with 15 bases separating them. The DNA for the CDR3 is TGTGCCAGCAGGTCTCAAGAGAGGAGCTATGGCTACACCTTC. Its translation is CASRSQERSYGYTF.

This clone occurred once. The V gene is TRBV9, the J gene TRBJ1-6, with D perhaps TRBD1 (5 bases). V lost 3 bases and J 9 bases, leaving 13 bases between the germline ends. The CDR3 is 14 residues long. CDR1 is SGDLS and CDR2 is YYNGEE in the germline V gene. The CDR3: CASSAQGGSSPLHF. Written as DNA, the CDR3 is TGTGCCAGCAGCGCGCAGGGAGGAAGTTCACCCCTCCACTTT.

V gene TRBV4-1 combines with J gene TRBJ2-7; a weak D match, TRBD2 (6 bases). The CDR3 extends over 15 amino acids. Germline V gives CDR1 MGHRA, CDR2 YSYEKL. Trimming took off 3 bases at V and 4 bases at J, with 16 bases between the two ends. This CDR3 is CASSQTTGGGYEQYF. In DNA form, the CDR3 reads TGCGCCAGCAGCCAGACCACTGGCGGAGGGTACGAGCAGTACTTC.

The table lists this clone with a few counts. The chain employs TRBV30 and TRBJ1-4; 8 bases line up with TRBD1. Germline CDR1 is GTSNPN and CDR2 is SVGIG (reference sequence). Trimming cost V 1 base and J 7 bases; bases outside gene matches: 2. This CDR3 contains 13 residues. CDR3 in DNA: TGTGCCTGGAGTGGACAGGGGAGTGAAAAACTGTTTTTT. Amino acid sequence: CAWSGQGSEKLFF.

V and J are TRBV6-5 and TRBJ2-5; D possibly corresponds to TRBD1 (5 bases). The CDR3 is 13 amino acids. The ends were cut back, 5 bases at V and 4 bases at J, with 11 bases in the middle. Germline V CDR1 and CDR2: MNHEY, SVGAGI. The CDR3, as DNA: TGTGCCAGCAGTGAACAGGTTGGAGAGACCCAGTACTTC. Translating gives CASSEQVGETQYF.

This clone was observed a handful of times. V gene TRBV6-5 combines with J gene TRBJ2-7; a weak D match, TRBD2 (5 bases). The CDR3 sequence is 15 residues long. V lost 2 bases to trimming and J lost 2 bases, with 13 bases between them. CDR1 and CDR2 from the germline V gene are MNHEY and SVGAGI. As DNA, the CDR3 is TGTGCCAGCAGTTACAGAAGGACTCGAGCCTACGAGCAGTACTTC. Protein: CASSYRRTRAYEQYF.

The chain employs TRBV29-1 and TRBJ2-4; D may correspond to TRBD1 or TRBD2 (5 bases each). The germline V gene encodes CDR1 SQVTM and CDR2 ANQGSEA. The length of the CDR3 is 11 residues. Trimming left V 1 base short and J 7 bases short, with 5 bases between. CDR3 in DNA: TGCAGCGTTGAAGGGGACAACATTCAGTACTTC. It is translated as CSVEGDNIQYF.

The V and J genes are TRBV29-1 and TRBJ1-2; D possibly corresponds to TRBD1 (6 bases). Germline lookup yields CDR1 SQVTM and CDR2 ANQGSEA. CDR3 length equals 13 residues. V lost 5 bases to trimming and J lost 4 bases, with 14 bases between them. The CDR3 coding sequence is TGCAGCGTTACACAGGAAGGGGGCTATGGCTACACCTTC. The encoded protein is CSVTQEGGYGYTF.

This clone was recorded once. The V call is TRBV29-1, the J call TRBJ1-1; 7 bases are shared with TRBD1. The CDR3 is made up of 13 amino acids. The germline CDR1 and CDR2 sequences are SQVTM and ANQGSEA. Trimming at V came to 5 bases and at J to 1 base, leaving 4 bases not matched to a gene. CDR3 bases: TGCAGCGTTACGGGACAGCAGAACACTGAAGCTTTCTTT. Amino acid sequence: CSVTGQQNTEAFF.

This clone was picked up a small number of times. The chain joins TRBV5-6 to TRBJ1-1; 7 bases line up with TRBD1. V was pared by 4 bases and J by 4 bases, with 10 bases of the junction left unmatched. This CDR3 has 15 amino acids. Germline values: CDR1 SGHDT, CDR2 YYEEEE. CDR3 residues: CASSRRQGRPTEAFF. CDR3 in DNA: TGTGCCAGCAGCAGGCGACAGGGCCGGCCCACTGAAGCTTTCTTT.

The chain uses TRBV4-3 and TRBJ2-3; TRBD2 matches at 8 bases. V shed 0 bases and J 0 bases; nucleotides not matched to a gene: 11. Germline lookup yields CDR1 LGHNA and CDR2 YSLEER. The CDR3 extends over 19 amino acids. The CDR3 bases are TGCGCCAGCAGCCAAGATACGAATAGCGGGGTCACTAGCACAGATACGCAGTATTTT. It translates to CASSQDTNSGVTSTDTQYF.

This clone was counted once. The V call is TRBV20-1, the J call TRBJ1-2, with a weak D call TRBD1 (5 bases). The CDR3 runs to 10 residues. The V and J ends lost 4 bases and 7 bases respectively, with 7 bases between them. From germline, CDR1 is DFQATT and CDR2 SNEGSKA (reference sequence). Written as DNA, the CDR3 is TGCAGTGCTACGACAGCTGGCTACACCTTC. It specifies CSATTAGYTF.